Below, 18 T cell receptor beta chains from the same sample are listed, as sequenced in a study of blood T cell repertoires in COVID-19. This table comes from immunoSEQ multiplex PCR, and its TCRdb copy is limited to in-frame clones, with some not included. In the table there are 55,000 to 65,000 clones, 70% to 80% of which are singletons. Input material: peripheral blood. The origin of the receptors is a man aged 55 to 70 with acute or convalescent COVID-19.

The rearrangement joins TRBV7-9 to TRBJ1-1; 9 bases map to TRBD1. V gave up 5 bases and J gave up 5 bases; unmatched junction bases: 9. CDR1 is SEHNR and CDR2 is FQNEAQ in the germline V gene (reference sequence). The CDR3 sequence is 15 residues long. Written as DNA, the CDR3 is TGTGCCAGCAGCGATGAGGACAGGGGTAGGACTGAAGCTTTCTTT. Translation: CASSDEDRGRTEAFF.

The chain is built from TRBV6-2 or TRBV6-3 and TRBJ1-5; no firm D call. Deletions cut 0 bases from V and 2 bases from J, with 8 bases between. There are 15 residues in the CDR3. The germline V gene has CDR1 MNHEY and CDR2 SVGEGT. The CDR3 coding sequence is TGTGCCAGCAGTTACTCCCAAGCCGGCAATCAGCCCCAGCATTTT. This codes for CASSYSQAGNQPQHF.

This clone came up once. The chain links TRBV11-2 to TRBJ2-5, with 10 bases lining up with TRBD2. Germline CDR1 reads SGHAT; CDR2 reads FQNNGV. V shed 0 bases and J 13 bases; nucleotides not matched to a gene: 5. The CDR3 contains 13 residues. The CDR3 protein is CASSLEGASGRYF. As DNA, the CDR3 is TGTGCCAGCAGCTTAGAAGGGGCTAGCGGGAGGTACTTC.

The chain is built from TRBV28 and TRBJ2-5; 7 bases map to TRBD1. This CDR3 is 15 amino acids long. Germline V lookup: CDR1 MDHEN, CDR2 SYDVKM. J lost 5 bases, V lost 4 bases, and 10 bases had no gene match. CDR3 sequence (DNA): TGTGCCAGCAGTTCAGGACAGGTAAGGTGGGAGACCCAGTACTTC. As protein: CASSSGQVRWETQYF.

The chain employs TRBV15 and TRBJ1-1, with no clear D. The germline V gene encodes CDR1 LNHNV and CDR2 YYDKDF (reference sequence). The V end was cut by 6 bases, the J end by 1 base, with 6 bases between. The CDR3 sequence is 12 residues long. The CDR3 region is CATRRENTEAFF. The CDR3 DNA reads TGTGCCACCAGGCGAGAGAACACTGAAGCTTTCTTT.

This chain's CDR3 is CASSSWTASGNTIYF. The CDR3 coding sequence is TGTGCCAGCAGTTCCTGGACAGCCTCTGGAAACACCATATATTTT. The V and J genes are TRBV28 and TRBJ1-3; D might be TRBD1 (6 bases). CDR3 length: 15 residues. The germline V gene encodes CDR1 MDHEN and CDR2 SYDVKM. V shed 4 bases and J shed 0 bases, with 10 bases lying between them.

The chain employs TRBV5-1 and TRBJ1-3; 10 bases are a match to TRBD1. The CDR3 length is 15 residues. V was clipped by 2 bases and J by 4 bases; unmatched bases: 3. Germline V gene sequence: CDR1 SGHRS, CDR2 YFSETQ. The CDR3 loop is CASSFDRGLGNTIYF. As DNA, the CDR3 is TGCGCCAGCAGCTTTGACAGGGGGCTAGGAAACACCATATATTTT.

This rearrangement joins TRBV5-4 to TRBJ2-5, with a possible D match to TRBD2 (5 bases). V shed 2 bases and J shed 2 bases, with 13 bases lying between them. CDR1 and CDR2 (germline): SGHNT, YYREEE (reference sequence). This CDR3 spans 15 amino acids. The CDR3 region is CASSFSLGQQETQYF. CDR3 in DNA: TGTGCCAGCAGCTTCTCACTAGGTCAACAAGAGACCCAGTACTTC.

This clone was found a few times. The chain links TRBV7-9 to TRBJ2-2; D not certain. The CDR3 is 14 residues long. CDR1 is SEHNR and CDR2 is FQNEAQ in the germline V gene (reference sequence). Trimming removed 6 bases at V and 0 bases at J, with 8 bases between. The CDR3 DNA reads as TGTGCCAGCAGGACTCTATCGAACACCGGGGAGCTGTTTTTT. This sequence encodes CASRTLSNTGELFF.

In its sample, this clone was seen a few times. This rearrangement joins TRBV5-1 to TRBJ2-2, with 11 bases identical to TRBD2. Germline values: CDR1 SGHRS, CDR2 YFSETQ. This CDR3 is 15 amino acids long. V trimming: 4 bases; J trimming: 6 bases; junction bases outside the gene matches: 5. The CDR3 DNA reads TGCGCCAGCAGCCCCTTAGCGGGAGGGGCCGGGGAGCTGTTTTTT. Translated: CASSPLAGGAGELFF.

The CDR3 DNA reads TGTGCCAGTAGTCTCGGGACTGAAGCTTTCTTT. Protein: CASSLGTEAFF. The chain joins TRBV19 to TRBJ1-1; D ambiguous. The V gene lost 5 bases and the J gene lost 5 bases, with 6 bases spanning the gap. Per germline, CDR1 LNHDA and CDR2 SQIVND (reference sequence). The CDR3 is 11 residues long.

This clone was seen repeatedly, ten times or more. V gene TRBV10-3 combines with J gene TRBJ1-3; maybe TRBD1 (6 bases). Germline V gene lookup returns CDR1 ENHRY and CDR2 SYGVKD. The CDR3 is 13 amino acids. Trimming removed 6 bases from V and 4 bases from J, with 10 bases in between. The CDR3 loop reads CAIRPQGGNTIYF. DNA of the CDR3: TGTGCCATCAGGCCACAGGGCGGAAACACCATATATTTT.

The chain joins TRBV7-2 to TRBJ2-5; perhaps TRBD1 as D (5 bases). Deletions cut 3 bases from V and 4 bases from J, with 15 bases between. The V gene's germline CDR1 is SGHTA and CDR2 FQGNSA. CDR3 length equals 15 residues. CDR3 nucleotides: TGTGCCAGCAGCTTGGGGCCAAATCTAGGAGAGACCCAGTACTTC. The encoded protein is CASSLGPNLGETQYF.

This clone was seen just once. V is TRBV7-9 and J is TRBJ2-1; the match to TRBD2 covers 8 bases. The V segment lost 5 bases and the J segment 5 bases; nucleotides outside the gene matches: 17. This CDR3 is built from 18 residues. The germline V gene encodes CDR1 SEHNR and CDR2 FQNEAQ (reference sequence). Here the CDR3 DNA reads TGTGCCAGCAGCCCTCTCCCCCGGTTTAGCGGGGTGGACAATGAGCAGTTCTTC. This codes for CASSPLPRFSGVDNEQFF.

For the CDR3, the DNA is TGTGCCAGCAGCAAAACTAGCGGGGCCCACCCCACAGATACGCAGTATTTT. Its translation: CASSKTSGAHPTDTQYF. J is TRBJ2-3 and V is TRBV7-8, with 10 bases fitting TRBD2. From germline, CDR1 is SGHVS and CDR2 FQNEAQ. CDR3 length: 17 amino acids. The junction had 10 bases not matched to a gene; V was cut back by 5 bases and J by 2 bases.

The rearrangement uses TRBV29-1 and TRBJ2-3; a possible D gene is TRBD1 (6 bases). Germline V gene lookup returns CDR1 SQVTM and CDR2 ANQGSEA. The CDR3 contains 13 residues. V was cut by 4 bases and J by 6 bases, with 14 bases left in between. The CDR3 spells CSVGLGTKDTQYF. CDR3 bases: TGCAGCGTTGGTTTGGGGACAAAGGATACGCAGTATTTT.

This clone was seen only once. This chain connects TRBV9 to TRBJ1-1; D gene uncertain. Germline values: CDR1 SGDLS, CDR2 YYNGEE. The CDR3 is 13 amino acids. Deletions cut 1 base from V and 3 bases from J, with 7 bases between. CDR3 region: CASSVTEDTEAFF. The CDR3 bases are TGTGCCAGCAGCGTAACGGAGGACACTGAAGCTTTCTTT.

The chain carries TRBV9 and TRBJ1-1; D remains unclear. Germline V gene sequence: CDR1 SGDLS, CDR2 YYNGEE. The ends were cut back, 4 bases at V and 0 bases at J, with 7 bases in the middle. The length of the CDR3 is 13 residues. CDR3 sequence reads: CASSPSLNTEAFF. Written as DNA, the CDR3 is TGTGCCAGCAGCCCCAGTCTGAACACTGAAGCTTTCTTT.